This TCR beta chain emerged from a study of blood T cell repertoires in COVID-19. TCRdb's table, derived via immunoSEQ multiplex PCR, lists solely in-frame clones and lacks some. This sample has fewer than 600,000 clones, with 89% found just once. CDR1 and CDR2 from the germline V gene are MNHEY and SMNVEV (reference sequence). The length of the CDR3 is 18 residues. V was cut by 2 bases and J by 7 bases, with 24 bases left in between. Sequenced sample: peripheral blood. This sequence joins TRBV27 and TRBJ1-5; TRBD1 is a possible D gene (5 bases). The clonotype originates from a man between 18 and 29 years old with COVID-19, enrolled during active disease. In DNA, the CDR3 is TGTGCCAGCAGTTTACGCAAAGGGTCCAGGGAATTATTACAGCCCCAGCATTTT. This sequence encodes CASSLRKGSRELLQPQHF.